A selection of T cell receptor beta chains follows, all from one sample in a study of T cells in Graves' hyperthyroidism and ophthalmopathy. Using its own MiXCR run on the multiplex PCR reads, TCRdb lists one record per CDR3 protein. The data contain 380,000 or so distinct CDR3 sequences, 15% to 20% of them singletons. The sequenced sample was blood. The receptors come from a woman aged 18-29 years with Graves' hyperthyroidism. Each CDR3 is given with its conserved first and last residue. A D gene is named only where the DNA matches it firmly. Clone size is not always given. Where it is, it says once, few, many or a class for expanded clones.

j_gene: TRBJ2-7
abundance: -
v_gene: TRBV12-3/TRBV12-4
d_gene: TRBD2
CDR3nt: TGTGCCAGCAGTTCCGGTTCTAGCGGGAGTTACGAGCAGTACTTC
CDR3aa: CASSSGSSGSYEQYF

j_gene: TRBJ1-1
abundance: many
v_gene: TRBV30
d_gene: -
CDR3nt: TGTGCCTGGAGTTGGGGGGATACTGAAGCTTTCTTT
CDR3aa: CAWSWGDTEAFF

j_gene: TRBJ1-2
abundance: -
v_gene: TRBV12-3/TRBV12-4
d_gene: -
CDR3nt: TGTGCCAGCAGTGCGACAGGTTGGATCTATGGCTACACCTTC
CDR3aa: CASSATGWIYGYTF

j_gene: TRBJ2-2
abundance: few
v_gene: TRBV7-3
d_gene: TRBD1
CDR3nt: TGTGCCAGCAGTTCACAGGGGGCCGCGAACACCGGGGAGCTGTTTTTT
CDR3aa: CASSSQGAANTGELFF

j_gene: TRBJ1-6
abundance: many
v_gene: TRBV6-1
d_gene: -
CDR3nt: TGTGCCAGCAGAACACAGCGCTCCTATAATTCACCCCTCCACTTT
CDR3aa: CASRTQRSYNSPLHF

j_gene: TRBJ2-5
abundance: many
v_gene: TRBV18
d_gene: -
CDR3nt: TGTGCCAGCTCACCCCCCTCCAGTCGAGAGACCCAGTACTTC
CDR3aa: CASSPPSSRETQYF

j_gene: TRBJ1-2
abundance: few
v_gene: TRBV6-1
d_gene: -
CDR3nt: TGTGCCAGCACCGGGGACGAGCTCTATGGCTACACCTTC
CDR3aa: CASTGDELYGYTF

j_gene: TRBJ2-7
abundance: -
v_gene: TRBV12-3/TRBV12-4
d_gene: TRBD1
CDR3nt: TGTGCCAGCAGTTTGGGACAGGGGGACGAATGCGAGCAGTACTTC
CDR3aa: CASSLGQGDECEQYF

j_gene: TRBJ2-5
abundance: many
v_gene: TRBV10-3
d_gene: -
CDR3nt: TGTGCCATCAGTGAGTCGAGGGTCGAGACGGTGGGGACCCAGTACTTC
CDR3aa: CAISESRVETVGTQYF

j_gene: TRBJ1-1
abundance: many
v_gene: TRBV12-3/TRBV12-4
d_gene: TRBD1
CDR3nt: TGTGCCAGCAGCCTTACAGGGGAGAACACTGAAGCTTTCTTT
CDR3aa: CASSLTGENTEAFF

j_gene: TRBJ2-5
abundance: many
v_gene: TRBV6-8
d_gene: -
CDR3nt: TGTGCCAGCAGTTATGGTTTCTCGTGGCTAGCAGGACTAGAGACCCAGTACTTC
CDR3aa: CASSYGFSWLAGLETQYF

j_gene: TRBJ2-5
abundance: -
v_gene: TRBV30
d_gene: TRBD1
CDR3nt: TGTGCCTGGACCTGGACAGGATCAGAGACCCAGTACTTC
CDR3aa: CAWTWTGSETQYF

j_gene: TRBJ2-7
abundance: many
v_gene: TRBV28
d_gene: -
CDR3nt: TGTGCCAGCAGTCGGGGGAGGGGGCGACACGAGCAGTACTTC
CDR3aa: CASSRGRGRHEQYF

j_gene: TRBJ2-4
abundance: -
v_gene: TRBV4-2
d_gene: -
CDR3nt: TGTGCCAGCAGCCCGCAGGGTAATGCCAAAAACATTCAGTACTTC
CDR3aa: CASSPQGNAKNIQYF

j_gene: TRBJ1-3
abundance: many
v_gene: TRBV6-2/TRBV6-3
d_gene: -
CDR3nt: TGTGCCAGCGGCTACCCGAGTGGAAACACCATATATTTT
CDR3aa: CASGYPSGNTIYF

j_gene: TRBJ1-3
abundance: -
v_gene: TRBV3-1
d_gene: TRBD1
CDR3nt: TGTGCCAGCAGCCGACAGAGAGTAAGGGGCAGGGGGCGACTATTAACTGGAAACACCATATATTTT
CDR3aa: CASSRQRVRGRGRLLTGNTIYF

j_gene: TRBJ1-1
abundance: few
v_gene: TRBV13
d_gene: TRBD1
CDR3nt: TGTGCCAGCAGCTTATCGGACAGGGAGAACACTGAAGCTTTCTTT
CDR3aa: CASSLSDRENTEAFF

j_gene: TRBJ1-1
abundance: many
v_gene: TRBV28
d_gene: -
CDR3nt: TGTGCCAGCAACCCAGGGCGTGATGAAGCTCTCTTT
CDR3aa: CASNPGRDEALF

j_gene: TRBJ1-1
abundance: few
v_gene: TRBV29-1
d_gene: TRBD1
CDR3nt: TGCAGCGTTTTCGGACAGGGTATGAACACTGAAGCTTTCTTT
CDR3aa: CSVFGQGMNTEAFF

j_gene: TRBJ1-1
abundance: many
v_gene: TRBV19
d_gene: -
CDR3nt: TGTGCCAGTGCCCACTCCAAGACAAAAATCGAGGCTGAAGCTTTCTTT
CDR3aa: CASAHSKTKIEAEAFF

j_gene: TRBJ1-2
abundance: many
v_gene: TRBV12-3/TRBV12-4
d_gene: TRBD1
CDR3nt: TGTGCCAGCAGGCCCCAGGACAGGGTCGGGGGCTACACCTTC
CDR3aa: CASRPQDRVGGYTF

j_gene: TRBJ2-7
abundance: -
v_gene: TRBV6-2/TRBV6-3
d_gene: TRBD2
CDR3nt: TGTGCCAGCAGTTCTAGCGGGAGTCCCCCCCTCGAGCAGTACTTC
CDR3aa: CASSSSGSPPLEQYF

j_gene: TRBJ1-1
abundance: many
v_gene: TRBV10-2
d_gene: -
CDR3nt: TGCGCCAGCAGTGCTAAAGAGAACACTGAAGCTTTCTTT
CDR3aa: CASSAKENTEAFF

j_gene: TRBJ2-5
abundance: -
v_gene: TRBV6-1
d_gene: TRBD2
CDR3nt: TGTGCCAGCAGTCCCCAGAATAGCGGGGGGGCCCGAGAGACCCAGTACTTC
CDR3aa: CASSPQNSGGARETQYF

j_gene: TRBJ2-7
abundance: many
v_gene: TRBV10-3
d_gene: TRBD1
CDR3nt: TGTGCCATCAGTGAGCCGATACGGGACAGGGGTGAGCAGTACTTC
CDR3aa: CAISEPIRDRGEQYF

j_gene: TRBJ2-2
abundance: many
v_gene: TRBV7-2
d_gene: -
CDR3nt: TGTGCCAGCAGACAGACCGCCACCGGGGAGCTGTTTTTT
CDR3aa: CASRQTATGELFF

j_gene: TRBJ1-2
abundance: -
v_gene: TRBV6-2/TRBV6-3
d_gene: -
CDR3nt: TGTGCCAGCAACCTCCCCCTAAAAGGGGATGGCTACACCTTC
CDR3aa: CASNLPLKGDGYTF

j_gene: TRBJ2-5
abundance: many
v_gene: TRBV9
d_gene: TRBD2
CDR3nt: TGTGCCAGCAGCGGAGCGGGGGCGTACCAAGAGACCCAGTACTTC
CDR3aa: CASSGAGAYQETQYF

j_gene: TRBJ1-2
abundance: many
v_gene: TRBV28
d_gene: TRBD1
CDR3nt: TGTGCCAGCAGTTTAATCGGACAGGGTTTTGGCTACACCTTC
CDR3aa: CASSLIGQGFGYTF

j_gene: TRBJ2-7
abundance: -
v_gene: TRBV18
d_gene: -
CDR3nt: TGTACCAGCTCACCGCGACGAGGGTACGAGCAGTACTTC
CDR3aa: CTSSPRRGYEQYF

j_gene: TRBJ2-7
abundance: many
v_gene: TRBV6-1
d_gene: -
CDR3nt: TGTGCCAGCAGCACTTATTACGAGCAGTACTTC
CDR3aa: CASSTYYEQYF

j_gene: TRBJ2-7
abundance: few
v_gene: TRBV28
d_gene: TRBD1
CDR3nt: TGTGCCAGCACCCTAGGGGGGCCGGGACAGGGGGCTGGCGAGCAGTACTTC
CDR3aa: CASTLGGPGQGAGEQYF

j_gene: TRBJ2-7
abundance: -
v_gene: TRBV12-3/TRBV12-4
d_gene: -
CDR3nt: TGTGCCACCGGGGCGGCAGGGGTAGTCCACGAGCAGTACTTC
CDR3aa: CATGAAGVVHEQYF

j_gene: TRBJ1-5
abundance: -
v_gene: TRBV12-3/TRBV12-4
d_gene: -
CDR3nt: TGTGCCAGCAGTGCCAGGGTTTGGGAGCCCCAGCATTTT
CDR3aa: CASSARVWEPQHF

j_gene: TRBJ1-5
abundance: many
v_gene: TRBV2
d_gene: -
CDR3nt: TGTGCCAGCAGTGACACCTCAGGGCCATTACAGCCCCAGCATTTT
CDR3aa: CASSDTSGPLQPQHF

j_gene: TRBJ2-5
abundance: -
v_gene: TRBV28
d_gene: -
CDR3nt: TGTGCCAGCAGTTACTCTGCAGCGACTCAAGAGACCCAGTACTTC
CDR3aa: CASSYSAATQETQYF

j_gene: TRBJ2-5
abundance: few
v_gene: TRBV3-1
d_gene: TRBD1
CDR3nt: TGTGCCAGCAGCCAGACGGGACAGGGGGCAGAGACCCAGTACTTC
CDR3aa: CASSQTGQGAETQYF

j_gene: TRBJ2-2
abundance: many
v_gene: TRBV6-4
d_gene: TRBD2
CDR3nt: TGTGCCAGCAGTGCTAGCGGGGGGAACACCGGGGAGCTGTTTTTT
CDR3aa: CASSASGGNTGELFF

j_gene: TRBJ1-5
abundance: many
v_gene: TRBV6-1
d_gene: TRBD1
CDR3nt: TGTGCCAGCAGTCCGTGGGACAGGGATCAGCCCCAGCATTTT
CDR3aa: CASSPWDRDQPQHF

j_gene: TRBJ2-3
abundance: many
v_gene: TRBV28
d_gene: TRBD1
CDR3nt: TGTGCCAGCAGTTTAAACCCCTCAACAGGGGTGTTCACAGATACGCAGTATTTT
CDR3aa: CASSLNPSTGVFTDTQYF

j_gene: TRBJ1-1
abundance: many
v_gene: TRBV10-3
d_gene: -
CDR3nt: TGTGCCATCAGAAACGTAGGCGCTGAAGCTTTCTTT
CDR3aa: CAIRNVGAEAFF

j_gene: TRBJ2-7
abundance: many
v_gene: TRBV20-1
d_gene: TRBD2
CDR3nt: TGCAGTGCTACCGGGACTAGCGGACGACCCTACGAGCAGTACTTC
CDR3aa: CSATGTSGRPYEQYF

j_gene: TRBJ1-1
abundance: many
v_gene: TRBV12-3/TRBV12-4
d_gene: -
CDR3nt: TGTGCCAGCAGTTTTGCGGGCACTGAAGCTTTCTTT
CDR3aa: CASSFAGTEAFF

j_gene: TRBJ1-1
abundance: many
v_gene: TRBV20-1
d_gene: -
CDR3nt: TGCAGTGCAAGTGGACGTTTGAACACTGAAGCTTTCTTT
CDR3aa: CSASGRLNTEAFF

j_gene: TRBJ2-5
abundance: many
v_gene: TRBV4-1
d_gene: TRBD2
CDR3nt: TGCGCCAGCAGCCCCCCAGCGGGGGGATTCCAAGAGACCCAGTACTTC
CDR3aa: CASSPPAGGFQETQYF

j_gene: TRBJ2-2
abundance: -
v_gene: TRBV3-1
d_gene: -
CDR3nt: TGTGCCAGCAGCCAATCTTTTCACGGGGAGCTGTTTTTT
CDR3aa: CASSQSFHGELFF

j_gene: TRBJ1-1
abundance: -
v_gene: TRBV6-2/TRBV6-3
d_gene: -
CDR3nt: TGTGCCAGCAGAACCTTGAGGATGAACACTGAAGCTTTCTTT
CDR3aa: CASRTLRMNTEAFF

j_gene: TRBJ2-5
abundance: many
v_gene: TRBV13
d_gene: TRBD2
CDR3nt: TGTGCCAGCAGCTTCCGGCGGGAGCCCCAGTACTTC
CDR3aa: CASSFRREPQYF

j_gene: TRBJ1-5
abundance: many
v_gene: TRBV6-1
d_gene: -
CDR3nt: TGTGCCAGCAGTGACGCCGGCTACAACAATCAGCCCCAGCATTTT
CDR3aa: CASSDAGYNNQPQHF

j_gene: TRBJ1-1
abundance: many
v_gene: TRBV12-3/TRBV12-4
d_gene: -
CDR3nt: TGTGCCAGCAGTTTCGCCCCCTTGGGTGTAGGTGCTTTCTTT
CDR3aa: CASSFAPLGVGAFF

j_gene: TRBJ2-7
abundance: -
v_gene: TRBV5-1
d_gene: -
CDR3nt: TGCGCCAGCAGCTTGGCCGGTGTCGGGCTAGGAGAGCAGTACTTC
CDR3aa: CASSLAGVGLGEQYF

j_gene: TRBJ2-3
abundance: few
v_gene: TRBV2
d_gene: -
CDR3nt: TGTGCCAGCAGTGACCCCCGTCAGAACACAGATACGCAGTATTTT
CDR3aa: CASSDPRQNTDTQYF

j_gene: TRBJ2-5
abundance: many
v_gene: TRBV5-6
d_gene: -
CDR3nt: TGTGCCAGCAGCTTGCGACGACTAGGCGGCGAGACCCAGTACTTC
CDR3aa: CASSLRRLGGETQYF